This entry lists 23 T cell receptor beta chains sequenced from one sample in a study of cytomegalovirus exposure and HLA in healthy donors. Both 60 Vbeta primers and 13 Jbeta primers went into the PCR. The assay was immunoSEQ multiplex PCR, and TCRdb's table has in-frame clones only and misses some. The data contain approximately 100,000 clones, 74% of them singletons. Sequenced input: PBMCs. The source is a man aged 50-60 years in good health and CMV-seropositive.

The gene calls are TRBV2 and TRBJ1-5, with D possibly being TRBD1 (6 bases). This CDR3 has 13 amino acids. The germline V and J ends were trimmed by 5 bases and 10 bases, with 15 bases remaining between them. CDR1 is SNHLY, CDR2 FYNNEI, per germline. CDR3 nucleotides: TGTGCCAGCAGTTACAGGGTTGGGGAACCCCAGCATTTT. Translation: CASSYRVGEPQHF.

About this clone: Additional DNA sequences in this sample encode the identical CDR3. The V gene is TRBV5-1, the J gene TRBJ2-3; a weak D match, TRBD2 (5 bases). V gave up 0 bases and J gave up 3 bases, with 5 bases separating them. The germline CDR1 and CDR2 sequences are SGHRS and YFSETQ. This CDR3 contains 13 residues. The CDR3 protein is CASSLGGTDTQYF. As DNA, the CDR3 is TGCGCCAGCAGCTTGGGAGGGACAGATACGCAGTATTTT.

This chain links TRBV6-1 with TRBJ2-7; D is possibly TRBD1 (6 bases). The CDR3 has 14 amino acids. Germline-derived CDR1 and CDR2 are MNHNS and SASEGT. Between the trimmed V and J ends, which lost 5 bases and 3 bases, there was a span of 14 bases. The CDR3 DNA follows: TGTGCCAGCAGTCCTCGGGAAGGGGGCTACGAGCAGTACTTC. Translated, it gives CASSPREGGYEQYF.

V usage is TRBV27 and J usage is TRBJ1-5, with 7 nucleotides matching TRBD1. Germline V gene lookup returns CDR1 MNHEY and CDR2 SMNVEV (reference sequence). The CDR3 loop spans 17 amino acids. The trim removed 7 bases at V and 11 bases at J, leaving 23 bases unmatched. CDR3 region: CASIQPSDRQNGGSQHF. In DNA form, the CDR3 reads TGTGCCAGCATCCAACCCTCGGACAGGCAAAACGGTGGGTCCCAGCATTTT.

This chain links TRBV9 with TRBJ2-5; 11 positions agree with TRBD2. Germline V gene data show CDR1 as SGDLS and CDR2 as YYNGEE. With V trimmed by 4 bases and J by 4 bases, 12 bases remained unmatched. There are 17 residues in the CDR3. The CDR3 is CASSPGLATSGGETQYF. CDR3 nucleotides: TGTGCCAGCAGCCCCGGCCTAGCTACTAGCGGGGGAGAGACCCAGTACTTC.

This sequence joins TRBV7-9 and TRBJ2-3; 7 nucleotides match TRBD2. The V segment lost 4 bases and the J segment 1 base; nucleotides outside the gene matches: 8. CDR1 is SEHNR, CDR2 FQNEAQ, per germline (reference sequence). The CDR3 loop spans 16 amino acids. CDR3 DNA sequence: TGTGCCAGCAGCTCTCCCGGGACTACGGGCACAGATACGCAGTATTTT. Amino acid sequence: CASSSPGTTGTDTQYF.

The rearrangement joins TRBV4-1 to TRBJ2-3, with D unclear. CDR3 length equals 14 residues. From germline, CDR1 is MGHRA and CDR2 YSYEKL. V was trimmed by 1 base and J by 3 bases, leaving 8 bases between them. CDR3 loop: CASSQVQKTDTQYF. The CDR3 DNA follows: TGCGCCAGCAGCCAAGTACAGAAAACAGATACGCAGTATTTT.

CDR3 nucleotides: TGTGCCAGCAGTCCGGGACTCTACGAGCAGTACTTC. Translating it yields CASSPGLYEQYF. This chain joins TRBV27 and TRBJ2-7, with D possibly being TRBD2 (6 bases). V was cut by 5 bases and J by 3 bases, with 8 bases left in between. The germline V gene has CDR1 MNHEY and CDR2 SMNVEV (reference sequence). This CDR3 region has 12 residues.

J is TRBJ2-5 and V is TRBV7-3; 9 nucleotides align to TRBD2. Germline loops: CDR1 SGHTA, CDR2 FQGTGA. CDR3 size: 16 residues. The V gene end was trimmed by 0 bases and the J gene end by 4 bases; junction bases not matched to a gene: 6. CDR3 sequence (DNA): TGTGCCAGCAGCTTAACGACTAGCGGTCTGGGAGAGACCCAGTACTTC. Translated: CASSLTTSGLGETQYF.

The rearrangement joins TRBV9 to TRBJ2-3; 14 nucleotides line up with TRBD2. Per germline, CDR1 SGDLS and CDR2 YYNGEE. The CDR3 has 17 residues. Losses at the gene ends were 4 bases for V and 3 bases for J; bases not matched to a gene: 7. CDR3 DNA: TGTGCCAGCAGCTTTGCCGGGACTAGCGGGAGAACAGATACGCAGTATTTT. Translation gives CASSFAGTSGRTDTQYF.

V usage is TRBV7-6 and J usage is TRBJ2-7; TRBD1 agrees at 8 bases. The CDR3 is 14 amino acids. Germline assignment: CDR1 SGHVS and CDR2 FNYEAQ. Trimming at V came to 6 bases and at J to 2 bases, leaving 6 bases not matched to a gene. The CDR3: CASSLTGAPYEQYF. CDR3 coding DNA: TGTGCCAGCAGTTTGACAGGGGCCCCCTACGAGCAGTACTTC.

J is TRBJ1-4 and V is TRBV2; TRBD1 agrees at 9 bases. This CDR3 has 14 residues. With 6 bases clipped from V and 3 bases from J, the junction kept 2 bases outside the gene matches. CDR1 SNHLY and CDR2 FYNNEI come from the germline V gene. The CDR3 sequence: CASRGTGSNEKLFF. The CDR3 bases are TGTGCCAGCAGGGGGACAGGGTCTAATGAAAAACTGTTTTTT.

The J gene is TRBJ1-4, the V gene TRBV4-1; D unclear. Germline CDR1 and CDR2: MGHRA and YSYEKL. The CDR3 is 14 amino acids. V was shortened by 2 bases and J by 4 bases, with 8 bases between the two germline ends. CDR3 DNA sequence: TGCGCCAGCAGCCAATGGGAGAGTAATGAAAAACTGTTTTTT. Amino acid sequence: CASSQWESNEKLFF.

The genes are TRBV4-1 and TRBJ2-3; 8 bases are a match to TRBD1. This CDR3 is built from 16 residues. In germline, CDR1 is MGHRA, CDR2 YSYEKL. The trim removed 2 bases at V and 1 base at J, leaving 5 bases unmatched. The CDR3 DNA follows: TGCGCCAGCAGCCAACTCCGGGGACAGGGCACAGATACGCAGTATTTT. Translation: CASSQLRGQGTDTQYF.

This chain links TRBV5-1 with TRBJ2-5; 15 bases fit TRBD2. After removal of 4 bases from V and 4 bases from J, the junction contained 2 bases not matched to a gene. The CDR3 runs to 15 residues. From germline, CDR1 is SGHRS and CDR2 YFSETQ. The CDR3 DNA follows: TGCGCCAGCAGCGTGGGACTAGCGGGGGGAGAGACCCAGTACTTC. It yields the protein CASSVGLAGGETQYF.

The V gene is TRBV28, the J gene TRBJ1-3; perhaps TRBD1 as D (5 bases). The CDR3 loop spans 14 amino acids. Germline CDR1 and CDR2: MDHEN and SYDVKM. The germline V and J ends were trimmed by 3 bases and 4 bases, with 10 bases remaining between them. The CDR3 DNA is TGTGCCAGCAGTTTGGGGGGGAGGGGAAACACCATATATTTT. The encoded protein is CASSLGGRGNTIYF.

This clone has more than one count but fewer than ten. The same CDR3 can be traced to other DNA sequences in this sample. The chain couples TRBV30 to TRBJ2-2; 9 positions match TRBD1. Germline V gene sequence: CDR1 GTSNPN, CDR2 SVGIG (reference sequence). Unmatched junction bases numbered 11, after V lost 2 bases and J lost 4 bases. This CDR3 is 17 amino acids long. The CDR3 sequence is CAWSQRLGTGLTGELFF. DNA of the CDR3: TGTGCCTGGAGTCAGCGTTTGGGGACAGGGCTCACCGGGGAGCTGTTTTTT. The full variable domain, in which reference TRBV30 and TRBJ2-2 provide the parts outside the CDR3, is SQTIHQWPATLVQPVGSPLSLECTVEGTSNPNLYWYRQAAGRGLQLLFYSVGIGQISSEVPQNLSASRPQDRQFILSSKKLLLSDSGFYLCAWSQRLGTGLTGELFFGEGSRLTVL.

This clone was seen once. V gene TRBV10-3 combines with J gene TRBJ2-7; D perhaps matches TRBD2 (6 bases). Trimming took off 2 bases at V and 5 bases at J, with 13 bases between the two ends. Germline-derived CDR1 and CDR2 are ENHRY and SYGVKD. The length of the CDR3 is 14 residues. CDR3 residues: CAISEPGTSNEQYF. The CDR3 coding sequence is TGTGCCATCAGTGAGCCCGGGACTTCTAACGAGCAGTACTTC.

CDR3 sequence: CASSHWTEATYEQYF. The CDR3 DNA follows: TGTGCCAGCAGCCACTGGACGGAGGCCACTTACGAGCAGTACTTC. The chain carries TRBV21-1 and TRBJ2-7; TRBD2, the table's D call, was not compared with the DNA. TRBV21-1 is marked as a pseudogene. The CDR3 length is 15 residues.

The chain recombines TRBV7-6 with TRBJ2-1, with 8 bases that match TRBD2. Germline CDR1 is SGHVS and CDR2 is FNYEAQ. V was pared by 5 bases and J by 7 bases, with 4 bases of the junction left unmatched. There are 13 residues in the CDR3. The CDR3 loop reads CASSGSGGNEQFF. CDR3 DNA: TGTGCCAGCAGCGGAAGCGGGGGTAATGAGCAGTTCTTC. The full variable domain, with the rest looked up from reference TRBV7-6 and TRBJ2-1, is GAGVSQSPRYKVTKRGQDVALRCDPISGHVSLYWYRQALGQGPEFLTYFNYEAQQDKSGLPNDRFSAERPEGSISTLTIQRTEQRDSAMYRCASSGSGGNEQFFGPGTRLTVL.

The CDR3 sequence: CASSLEPVRGNTEAFF. CDR3 nucleotides: TGCGCCAGCAGCTTGGAGCCCGTCCGGGGGAACACTGAAGCTTTCTTT. The chain employs TRBV5-1 and TRBJ1-1; the D is unclear. Per the germline V gene, CDR1 is SGHRS and CDR2 is YFSETQ. The CDR3 length is 16 residues. The ends were cut back, 0 bases at V and 1 base at J, with 13 bases in the middle.

Comment on this clone: In the same sample, other DNA sequences code for this CDR3. J is TRBJ2-2 and V is TRBV5-1; TRBD2 matches 8 bases. The junction had 7 bases not matched to a gene; V was cut back by 4 bases and J by 5 bases. Per the germline V gene, CDR1 is SGHRS and CDR2 is YFSETQ. The CDR3 totals 15 residues. The CDR3 DNA follows: TGCGCCAGCAGCCCTGGGACTAGTGCTACCGGGGAGCTGTTTTTT. Translation: CASSPGTSATGELFF.

This clone was seen more than once but under ten times. Mismatch with germline at one junction end may stem from a read error. This sequence joins TRBV30 and TRBJ2-4; 7 bases are a match to TRBD2. The CDR3 length is 12 residues. Germline V gene lookup returns CDR1 GTSNPN and CDR2 SVGIG (reference sequence). The CDR3 sequence is CAWSVEGGPLDF. The CDR3 DNA reads as TGTGCCTGGAGTGTTGAGGGAGGGCCGTTGGACTTC. Together with reference TRBV30 and TRBJ2-4, the CDR3 gives the full variable domain: SQTIHQWPATLVQPVGSPLSLECTVEGTSNPNLYWYRQAAGRGLQLLFYSVGIGQISSEVPQNLSASRPQDRQFILSSKKLLLSDSGFYLCAWSVEGGPLDFGAGTRLSVL.